This T cell receptor (beta chain) was identified in a study of T-cell memory formation after mild COVID-19. This CDR3 is built from 15 residues. V was trimmed by 1 base and J by 5 bases, leaving 11 bases between them. Looked up from germline, CDR1 is PRHDT and CDR2 is FYEKMQ (reference sequence). This clonotype was detected a few times. Its antigen is not known. Each CDR3 protein gets one entry after TCRdb re-called the 5' RACE reads with MiXCR. The sample comprises about 140,000 distinct CDR3 sequences, 13% to 15% of which are singletons, and about 30% rests with the top ten. General observations from the study: Contracting clones, day 15 to 85, had balanced CD4/CD8, and later expanders favored CD4+.

The V gene is TRBV13, the J gene TRBJ2-2; a possible D gene is TRBD2 (5 bases). The sequence came from an adult woman who had mild COVID-19 (a few samples of this study predate the infection). Cell type and time point are not known. Material for sequencing was PBMCs or a T cell subset sorted from them (not recorded which). CDR3 in amino acids: CASSLAGERTGELFF. CDR3 nucleotide sequence: TGTGCCAGCAGCTTAGCCGGGGAGAGGACCGGGGAGCTGTTTTTT.